Following are 3 T cell receptor beta chains from one sample sequenced in a study of T cell responses to AZD1222 COVID-19 vaccine. Assay: immunoSEQ multiplex PCR; the TCRdb copy retains only in-frame clones and omits some. The profile covers about 130,000 clones, with approximately 85% appearing a single time and 1.5% to 2% taken by the ten largest. Sequencing used peripheral blood, obtained on day 0 of AZD1222 vaccination. The receptors here all came from an adult in good health.

This clone was seen just once. The chain uses TRBV30 and TRBJ1-2; 8 positions match TRBD1. Germline V CDR1 and CDR2: GTSNPN, SVGIG (reference sequence). The CDR3 has 13 residues. Trimming removed 3 bases from V and 4 bases from J; junction bases left unmatched: 4. The CDR3 DNA reads as TGTGCCTGGAGCGAGGGACAGGTCTATGGCTACACCTTC. Its translation: CAWSEGQVYGYTF.

The genes are TRBV12-3 or TRBV12-4 and TRBJ1-1; D remains ambiguous. The CDR3 is 12 amino acids. V was clipped by 1 base and J by 5 bases, with 5 bases between them. As DNA, the CDR3 is TGTGCCAGCAGTTTAGGGGTAACTGAAGCTTTCTTT. Translating gives CASSLGVTEAFF.

V gene TRBV11-3 combines with J gene TRBJ2-1; perhaps TRBD1 as D (5 bases). CDR1 is SGHNT and CDR2 is YENEEA in the germline V gene. V was clipped by 5 bases and J by 6 bases, with 14 bases between them. This CDR3 has 14 amino acids. The CDR3 DNA follows: TGTGCCAGCAGCCCCCCGGACAAGACCAATGAGCAGTTCTTC. Amino acids: CASSPPDKTNEQFF.